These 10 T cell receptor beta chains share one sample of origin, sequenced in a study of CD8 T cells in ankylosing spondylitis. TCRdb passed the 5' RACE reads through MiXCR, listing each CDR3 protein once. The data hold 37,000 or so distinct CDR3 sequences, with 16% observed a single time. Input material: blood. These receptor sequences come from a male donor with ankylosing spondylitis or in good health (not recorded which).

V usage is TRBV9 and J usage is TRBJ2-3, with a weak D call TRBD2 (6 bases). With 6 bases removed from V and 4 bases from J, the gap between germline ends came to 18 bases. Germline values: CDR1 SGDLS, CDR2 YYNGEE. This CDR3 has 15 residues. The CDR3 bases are TGTGCCAGCACCCGTAGCGGCGGCAGGGCAGATACGCAGTATTTT. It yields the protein CASTRSGGRADTQYF.

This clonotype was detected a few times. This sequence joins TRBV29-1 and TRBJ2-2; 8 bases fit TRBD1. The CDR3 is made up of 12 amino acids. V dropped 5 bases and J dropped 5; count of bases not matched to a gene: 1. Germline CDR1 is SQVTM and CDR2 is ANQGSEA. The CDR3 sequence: CSVRQGTGELFF. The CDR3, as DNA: TGCAGCGTTCGACAGGGGACCGGGGAGCTGTTTTTT.

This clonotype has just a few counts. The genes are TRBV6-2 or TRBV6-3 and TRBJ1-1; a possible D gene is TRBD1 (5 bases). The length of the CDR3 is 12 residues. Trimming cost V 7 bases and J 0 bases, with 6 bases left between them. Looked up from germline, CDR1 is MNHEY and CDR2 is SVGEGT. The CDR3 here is CASKGLNTEAFF. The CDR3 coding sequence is TGTGCCAGCAAGGGACTGAACACTGAAGCTTTCTTT.

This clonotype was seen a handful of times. The CDR3 nucleotides are TGTGCCAGCAGCCAAGGACGGACTAGCACAGATACGCAGTATTTT. The encoded protein is CASSQGRTSTDTQYF. The chain uses TRBV4-2 and TRBJ2-3, with a weak D call TRBD2 (5 bases). Germline values: CDR1 LGHNA, CDR2 YNFKEQ. V shed 1 base and J shed 0 bases, with 8 bases lying between them. The CDR3 is 15 residues long.

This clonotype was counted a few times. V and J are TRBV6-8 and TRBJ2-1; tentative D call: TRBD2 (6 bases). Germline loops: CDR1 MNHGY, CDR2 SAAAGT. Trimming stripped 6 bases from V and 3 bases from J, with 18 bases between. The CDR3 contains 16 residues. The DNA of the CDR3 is TGTGCCAGCAGGTACCCCTGGCGGGACTTCTACAATGAGCAGTTCTTC. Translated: CASRYPWRDFYNEQFF.

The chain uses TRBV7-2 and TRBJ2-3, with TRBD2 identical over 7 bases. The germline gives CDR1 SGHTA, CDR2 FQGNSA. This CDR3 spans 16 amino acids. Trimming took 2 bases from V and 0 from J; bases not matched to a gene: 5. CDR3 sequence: CASSLYSGASTDTQYF. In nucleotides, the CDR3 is TGTGCCAGCAGCTTATACAGCGGGGCGAGCACAGATACGCAGTATTTT.

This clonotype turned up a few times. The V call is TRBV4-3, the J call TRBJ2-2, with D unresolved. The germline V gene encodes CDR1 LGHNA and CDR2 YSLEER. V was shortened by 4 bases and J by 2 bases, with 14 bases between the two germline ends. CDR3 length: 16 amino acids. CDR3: CASSPDKYDNTGELFF. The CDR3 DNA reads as TGCGCCAGCAGCCCCGATAAGTACGACAACACCGGGGAGCTGTTTTTT.

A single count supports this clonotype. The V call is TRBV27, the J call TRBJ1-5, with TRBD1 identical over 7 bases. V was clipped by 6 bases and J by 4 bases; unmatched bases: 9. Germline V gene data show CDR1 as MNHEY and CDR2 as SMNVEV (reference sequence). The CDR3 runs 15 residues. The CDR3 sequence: CASSHLQGGNQPQHF. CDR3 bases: TGTGCCAGCAGCCACCTCCAGGGGGGGAATCAGCCCCAGCATTTT.

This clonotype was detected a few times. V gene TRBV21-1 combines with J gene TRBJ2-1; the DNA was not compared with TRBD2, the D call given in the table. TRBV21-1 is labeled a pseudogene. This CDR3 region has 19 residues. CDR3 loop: CASSCYIAGGISPYNEQFF. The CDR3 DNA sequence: TGTGCCAGCAGCTGTTATATCGCGGGGGGGATTTCCCCCTACAATGAGCAGTTCTTC.

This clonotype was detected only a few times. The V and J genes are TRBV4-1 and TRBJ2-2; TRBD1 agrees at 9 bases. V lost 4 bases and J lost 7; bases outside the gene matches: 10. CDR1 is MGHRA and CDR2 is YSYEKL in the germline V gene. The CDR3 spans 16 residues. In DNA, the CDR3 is TGCGCCAGCAGCCCCCGGGACAGGGAAGGGATCGGGGAGCTGTTTTTT. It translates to CASSPRDREGIGELFF.